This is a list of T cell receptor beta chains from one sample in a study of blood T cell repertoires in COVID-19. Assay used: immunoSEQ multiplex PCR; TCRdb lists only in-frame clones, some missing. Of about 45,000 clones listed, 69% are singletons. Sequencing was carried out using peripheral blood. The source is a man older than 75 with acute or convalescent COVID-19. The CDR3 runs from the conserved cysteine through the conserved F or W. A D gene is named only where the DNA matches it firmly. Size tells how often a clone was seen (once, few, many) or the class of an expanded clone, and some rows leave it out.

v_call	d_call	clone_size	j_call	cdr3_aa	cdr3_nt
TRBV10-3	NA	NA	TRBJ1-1	CAISRRAEGTEAFF	TGTGCCATCAGCCGTAGGGCCGAGGGCACTGAAGCTTTCTTT
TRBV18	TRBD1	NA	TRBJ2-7	CASSTGASYEQYF	TGTGCCAGCTCTACAGGGGCTTCCTACGAGCAGTACTTC
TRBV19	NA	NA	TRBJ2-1	CATRRGEQFF	TGTGCCACGCGAAGGGGGGAGCAGTTCTTC
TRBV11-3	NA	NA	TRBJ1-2	CASSPAGDANYGYTF	TGTGCCAGCAGCCCAGCGGGGGATGCTAACTATGGCTACACCTTC
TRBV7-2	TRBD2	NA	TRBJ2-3	CASSWAASSGRNSDTQYF	TGTGCCAGCAGCTGGGCGGCCTCTAGCGGGAGGAATTCAGATACGCAGTATTTT
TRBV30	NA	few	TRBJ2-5	CAWSGDTRLETQYF	TGTGCCTGGAGCGGGGACACCCGGTTGGAGACCCAGTACTTC
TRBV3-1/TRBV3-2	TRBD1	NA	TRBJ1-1	CASSQDSRGTAQGTFF	TGTGCCAGCAGCCAAGATAGTCGCGGGACAGCCCAAGGAACTTTCTTT
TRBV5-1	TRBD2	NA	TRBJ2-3	CASSLGLAGATDTQYF	TGCGCCAGCAGCCTGGGACTAGCGGGGGCTACAGATACGCAGTATTTT
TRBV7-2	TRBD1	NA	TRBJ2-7	CASSLDSGQGYEQYF	TGTGCCAGCAGCTTAGATTCAGGACAGGGGTACGAGCAGTACTTC
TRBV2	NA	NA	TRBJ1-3	CASFQVSGGPVGNTIYF	TGTGCCAGCTTCCAAGTGTCCGGAGGCCCAGTTGGAAACACCATATATTTT
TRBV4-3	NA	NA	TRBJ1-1	CASSQDRALNTEAFF	TGCGCCAGCAGCCAGGACAGAGCTCTGAACACTGAAGCTTTCTTT
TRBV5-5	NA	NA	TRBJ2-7	CASSLETQSYEQYF	TGTGCCAGCAGTTTGGAAACACAGTCCTACGAGCAGTACTTC
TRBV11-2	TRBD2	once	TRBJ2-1	CASSFRGLADNEQFF	TGTGCCAGCAGCTTTAGGGGACTAGCGGACAATGAGCAGTTCTTC
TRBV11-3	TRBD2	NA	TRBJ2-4	CASSLGGGDNIQYF	TGCGCCAGCAGCCTCGGGGGGGGAGATAACATTCAGTACTTC
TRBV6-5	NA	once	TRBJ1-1	CASSVPGHTEAFF	TGTGCCAGCAGCGTCCCGGGACATACTGAAGCTTTCTTT
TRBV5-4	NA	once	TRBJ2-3	CASSAGSHTRTDTQYF	TGTGCCAGCAGCGCCGGATCCCACACTAGGACAGATACGCAGTATTTT
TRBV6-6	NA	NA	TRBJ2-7	CASRTGVFSEQYF	TGTGCCAGCAGAACCGGGGTTTTCTCCGAGCAGTACTTC
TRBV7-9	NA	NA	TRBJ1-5	CASSAGQSNQPQHF	TGTGCCAGCAGCGCCGGACAGAGCAATCAGCCCCAGCATTTT
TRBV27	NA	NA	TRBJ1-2	CASSSGRDGYTF	TGTGCCAGCAGTTCGGGCAGGGATGGCTACACCTTC
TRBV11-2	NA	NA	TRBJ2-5	CASSQLGGGQGQETQYF	TGTGCCAGCAGCCAACTCGGGGGGGGACAGGGTCAAGAGACCCAGTACTTC
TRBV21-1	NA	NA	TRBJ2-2	CASSLRDRDTGELFF	TGTGCCAGCAGCCTCCGGGACAGGGATACCGGGGAGCTGTTTTTT
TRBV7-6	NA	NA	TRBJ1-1	CASSFGGQTEAFF	TGTGCCAGCAGCTTCGGGGGGCAGACTGAAGCTTTCTTT
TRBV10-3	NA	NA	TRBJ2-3	CAISESTSTDTQYF	TGTGCCATCAGTGAGTCTACTAGCACAGATACGCAGTATTTT
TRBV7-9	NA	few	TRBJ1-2	CASTPVAVYGYTF	TGTGCCAGCACGCCTGTGGCGGTCTATGGCTACACCTTC
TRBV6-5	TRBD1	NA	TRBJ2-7	CASRGQGGQYF	TGTGCCAGCAGGGGACAGGGCGGGCAGTACTTC
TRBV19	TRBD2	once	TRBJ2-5	CASSWGGRRQETQYF	TGTGCCAGTAGTTGGGGGGGACGTCGCCAAGAGACCCAGTACTTC
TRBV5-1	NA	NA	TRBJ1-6	CASSSGLGAGNSPLHF	TGCGCCAGCAGCTCGGGCCTCGGAGCGGGGAATTCACCCCTCCACTTT
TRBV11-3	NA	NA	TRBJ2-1	CASSPQEVAAAYNEQFF	TGTGCCAGCAGCCCACAGGAGGTAGCGGCCGCCTACAATGAGCAGTTCTTC
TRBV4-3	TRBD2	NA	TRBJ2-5	CASSQGGGAGGLETQYF	TGCGCCAGCAGCCAAGGGGGGGGAGCGGGAGGGCTGGAGACCCAGTACTTC
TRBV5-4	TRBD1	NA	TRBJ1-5	CASSADRDQPQHF	TGTGCCAGCAGCGCAGACAGGGACCAGCCCCAGCATTTT
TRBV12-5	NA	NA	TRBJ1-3	CASGRQNSGNTIYF	TGTGCTAGTGGTCGACAGAACTCTGGAAACACCATATATTTT
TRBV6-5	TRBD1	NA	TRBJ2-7	CASRTGSSYEQYF	TGTGCCAGCCGGACAGGGAGCTCCTACGAGCAGTACTTC
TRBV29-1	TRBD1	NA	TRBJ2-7	CSVADREGEQYF	TGCAGCGTTGCGGACAGGGAAGGCGAGCAGTACTTC
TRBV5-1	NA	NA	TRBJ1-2	CASSLDQNYGYTF	TGCGCCAGCAGCTTGGATCAAAACTATGGCTACACCTTC
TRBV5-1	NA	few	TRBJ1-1	CASSFAGQDTEAFF	TGCGCCAGCAGCTTCGCAGGGCAGGACACTGAAGCTTTCTTT
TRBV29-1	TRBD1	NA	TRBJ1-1	CSVTTGYTEAFF	TGCAGCGTTACGACAGGGTACACTGAAGCTTTCTTT
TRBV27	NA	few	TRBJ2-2	CAAGGAVTGELFF	TGTGCCGCCGGCGGGGCGGTCACCGGGGAGCTGTTTTTT
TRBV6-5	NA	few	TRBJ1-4	CASSSPGSTNEKLFF	TGTGCCAGCAGTTCCCCCGGGTCCACTAATGAAAAACTGTTTTTT